The 3 T cell receptor beta chains reported below all come from one sample, sequenced in a study of shared clonotypes between healthy human individuals. CD45RO-negative, CCR7-positively selected cells formed the naive CD8 fraction, excluding terminally differentiated effector memory CD45RA+ cells. Assay used: immunoSEQ multiplex PCR; TCRdb lists only in-frame clones, some missing. The sample carries some 2,000,000 clones, roughly 95% recorded once. Sequencing was done on a sample of naive CD8+ T cells sorted from blood. The source is a man between 18 and 35 years old in good health.

The J gene is TRBJ1-1, the V gene TRBV9, with a weak D call TRBD1 (5 bases). Germline lookup yields CDR1 SGDLS and CDR2 YYNGEE. This CDR3 is 15 amino acids long. V was pared by 4 bases and J by 8 bases, with 21 bases between. CDR3 amino acids: CASSFSGLGQTEAFF. CDR3 DNA: TGTGCCAGCAGCTTCTCTGGGCTGGGGCAAACCGAAGCTTTCTTT.

A single count supports this clone. V is TRBV7-6 and J is TRBJ2-3; 8 bases map to TRBD1. Germline V gene data show CDR1 as SGHVS and CDR2 as FNYEAQ. Trimming cost V 2 bases and J 3 bases; bases outside gene matches: 7. This CDR3 has 16 residues. The CDR3, as DNA: TGTGCCAGCAGCTTACGTCCAGGGGGCAATACAGATACGCAGTATTTT. Its protein product is CASSLRPGGNTDTQYF.

V and J are TRBV2 and TRBJ2-3; a weak D match, TRBD1 (6 bases). The length of the CDR3 is 15 residues. Germline CDR1 SNHLY, CDR2 FYNNEI. The V and J ends lost 6 bases and 3 bases respectively, with 16 bases between them. This chain's CDR3 is CASSRTVGATDTQYF. The CDR3 bases are TGTGCCAGCAGCCGGACGGTGGGGGCTACAGATACGCAGTATTTT.